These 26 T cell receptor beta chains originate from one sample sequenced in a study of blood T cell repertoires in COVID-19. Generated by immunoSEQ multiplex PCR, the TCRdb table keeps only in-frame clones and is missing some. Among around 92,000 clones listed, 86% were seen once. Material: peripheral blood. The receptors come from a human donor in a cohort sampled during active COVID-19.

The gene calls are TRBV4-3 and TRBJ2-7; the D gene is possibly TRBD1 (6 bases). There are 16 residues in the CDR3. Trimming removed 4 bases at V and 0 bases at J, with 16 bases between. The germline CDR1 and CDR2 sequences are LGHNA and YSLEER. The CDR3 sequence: CASSPGMTGHSYEQYF. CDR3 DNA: TGCGCCAGCAGCCCGGGGATGACAGGTCACTCCTACGAGCAGTACTTC.

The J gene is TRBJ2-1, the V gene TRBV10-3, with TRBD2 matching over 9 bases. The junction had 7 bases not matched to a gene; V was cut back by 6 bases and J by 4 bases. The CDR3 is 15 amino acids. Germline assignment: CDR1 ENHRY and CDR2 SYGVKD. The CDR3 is CAISRLAEDYNEQFF. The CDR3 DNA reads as TGTGCCATCAGCCGACTAGCGGAAGATTACAATGAGCAGTTCTTC.

The CDR3 DNA reads TGCAGCACCCGAGAGGGGGTGGGCACAGATACGCAGTATTTT. It encodes CSTREGVGTDTQYF. The chain links TRBV29-1 to TRBJ2-3, with a possible D match to TRBD1 (6 bases). Germline V gives CDR1 SQVTM, CDR2 ANQGSEA. The CDR3 length is 14 residues. Trimming pared 8 bases from V and 1 base from J, leaving 16 bases between.

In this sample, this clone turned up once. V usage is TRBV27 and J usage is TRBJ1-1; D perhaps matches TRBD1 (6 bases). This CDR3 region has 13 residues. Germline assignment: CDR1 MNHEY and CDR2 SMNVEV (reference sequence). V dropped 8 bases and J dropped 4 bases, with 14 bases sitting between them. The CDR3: CASQLQGSTEAFF. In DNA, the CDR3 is TGTGCCAGCCAACTACAGGGAAGCACTGAAGCTTTCTTT.

The CDR3 sequence is CASSRKRGGTDTQYF. The CDR3 coding sequence is TGCGCCAGCAGCCGGAAACGCGGGGGTACAGATACGCAGTATTTT. V usage is TRBV4-3 and J usage is TRBJ2-3, with 7 bases aligning to TRBD2. The germline V gene has CDR1 LGHNA and CDR2 YSLEER. The CDR3 covers 15 residues. V gave up 4 bases and J gave up 3 bases; unmatched junction bases: 7.

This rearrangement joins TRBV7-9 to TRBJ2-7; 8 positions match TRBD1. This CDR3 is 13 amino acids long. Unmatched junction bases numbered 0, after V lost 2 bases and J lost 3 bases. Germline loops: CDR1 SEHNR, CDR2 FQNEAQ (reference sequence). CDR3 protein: CASSLTGGYEQYF. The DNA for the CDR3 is TGTGCCAGCAGCTTAACAGGGGGCTACGAGCAGTACTTC.

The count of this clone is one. The CDR3 DNA sequence: TGTGCCAGCTCACCGGGACAGGAGCGCTACACCTTC. It encodes CASSPGQERYTF. The V and J genes are TRBV18 and TRBJ1-2, with 8 bases fitting TRBD1. CDR3 length equals 12 residues. The trim removed 3 bases at V and 9 bases at J, leaving 3 bases unmatched. Germline values: CDR1 KGHSH, CDR2 LQKENI.

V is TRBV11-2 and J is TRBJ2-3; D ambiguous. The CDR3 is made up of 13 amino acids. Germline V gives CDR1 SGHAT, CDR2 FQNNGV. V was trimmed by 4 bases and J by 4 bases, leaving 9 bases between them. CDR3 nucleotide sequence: TGTGCCAGCAGCTCCGTCTACGCAGATACGCAGTATTTT. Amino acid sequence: CASSSVYADTQYF.

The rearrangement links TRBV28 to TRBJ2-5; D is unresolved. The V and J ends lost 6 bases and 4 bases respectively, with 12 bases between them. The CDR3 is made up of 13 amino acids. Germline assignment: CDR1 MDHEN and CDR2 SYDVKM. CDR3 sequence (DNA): TGTGCCAGCAGGCCCCGGGTAGTAGAGACCCAGTACTTC. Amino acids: CASRPRVVETQYF.

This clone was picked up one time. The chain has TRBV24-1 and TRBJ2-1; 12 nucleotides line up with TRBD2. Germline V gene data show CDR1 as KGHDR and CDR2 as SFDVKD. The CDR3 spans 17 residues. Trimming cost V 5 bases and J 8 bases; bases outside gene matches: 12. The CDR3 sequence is CATSAGNLAGGRDEQFF. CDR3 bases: TGTGCCACCAGTGCCGGTAATCTAGCGGGGGGGAGGGATGAGCAGTTCTTC.

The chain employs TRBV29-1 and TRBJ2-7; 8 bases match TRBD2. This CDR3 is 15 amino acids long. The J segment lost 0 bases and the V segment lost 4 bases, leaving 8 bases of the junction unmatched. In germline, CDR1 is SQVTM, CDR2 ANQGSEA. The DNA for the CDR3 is TGCAGCGTTGTGTTAGCGGGACTGAGCTCCTACGAGCAGTACTTC. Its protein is CSVVLAGLSSYEQYF.

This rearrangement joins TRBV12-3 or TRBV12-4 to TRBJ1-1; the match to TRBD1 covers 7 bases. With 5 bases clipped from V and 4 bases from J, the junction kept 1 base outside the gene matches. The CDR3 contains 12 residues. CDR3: CASSGQATEAFF. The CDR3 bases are TGTGCCAGCAGTGGACAGGCCACTGAAGCTTTCTTT.

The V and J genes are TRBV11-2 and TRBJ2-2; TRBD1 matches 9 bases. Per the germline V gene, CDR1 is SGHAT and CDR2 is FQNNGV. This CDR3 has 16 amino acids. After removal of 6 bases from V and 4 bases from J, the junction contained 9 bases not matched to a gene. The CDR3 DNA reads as TGTGCCAGCAGACCAACAGGGGGCGCGTCCACCGGGGAGCTGTTTTTT. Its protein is CASRPTGGASTGELFF.

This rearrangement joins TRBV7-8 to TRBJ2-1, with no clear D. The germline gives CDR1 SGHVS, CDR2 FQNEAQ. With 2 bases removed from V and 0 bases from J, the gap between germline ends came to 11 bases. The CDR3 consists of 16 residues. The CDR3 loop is CASSLYGYSSYNEQFF. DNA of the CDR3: TGTGCCAGCAGCTTATACGGATACAGCTCCTACAATGAGCAGTTCTTC.

This CDR3 is CASSSRAGLLSNQPQHF. The CDR3 nucleotides read TGTGCCAGCAGCTCGAGGGCAGGCTTACTCAGCAATCAGCCCCAGCATTTT. The chain is built from TRBV5-8 and TRBJ1-5; D ambiguous. Germline CDR1 reads SGHTS; CDR2 reads YDEGEE. This CDR3 spans 17 amino acids. V lost 3 bases and J 1 base, leaving 17 bases between the germline ends.

CDR3 amino acids: CASSYTSGSYEQYF. CDR3 nucleotide sequence: TGTGCCAGCAGCTACACTAGCGGCTCCTACGAGCAGTACTTC. The chain couples TRBV7-2 to TRBJ2-7; 8 bases align to TRBD2. V lost 4 bases, J lost 0 bases, and 2 bases stayed unmatched. The length of the CDR3 is 14 residues. Germline V gives CDR1 SGHTA, CDR2 FQGNSA.

In nucleotides, the CDR3 is TGTGCCTGCGCGGGACAGGGGAAGATTCAGCCCCAGCATTTT. This translates into CACAGQGKIQPQHF. V gene TRBV30 combines with J gene TRBJ1-5; 10 bases are shared with TRBD1. V shed 6 bases, J shed 6 bases, and the junction held 8 bases outside the gene matches. The length of the CDR3 is 14 residues. Germline values: CDR1 GTSNPN, CDR2 SVGIG (reference sequence).

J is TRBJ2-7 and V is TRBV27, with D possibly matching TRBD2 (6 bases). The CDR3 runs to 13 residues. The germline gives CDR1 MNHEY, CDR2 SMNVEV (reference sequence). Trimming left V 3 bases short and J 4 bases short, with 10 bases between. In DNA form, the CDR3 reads TGTGCCAGCAGTTTCGGGGGAGGATACGAGCAGTACTTC. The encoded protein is CASSFGGGYEQYF.

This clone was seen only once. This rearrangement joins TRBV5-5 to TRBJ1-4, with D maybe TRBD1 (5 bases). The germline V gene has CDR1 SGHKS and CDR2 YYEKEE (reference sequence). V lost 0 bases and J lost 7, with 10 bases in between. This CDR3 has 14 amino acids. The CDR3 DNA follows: TGTGCCAGCAGCTTGGTAGGAAGGGGTGAAAAACTGTTTTTT. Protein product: CASSLVGRGEKLFF.

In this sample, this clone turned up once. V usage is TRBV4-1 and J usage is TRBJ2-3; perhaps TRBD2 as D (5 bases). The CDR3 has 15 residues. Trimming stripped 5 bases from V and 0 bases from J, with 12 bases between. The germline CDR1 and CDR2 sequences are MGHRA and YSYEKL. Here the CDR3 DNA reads TGCGCCAGCAGCGGCCGGGAATCTAGCACAGATACGCAGTATTTT. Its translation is CASSGRESSTDTQYF.

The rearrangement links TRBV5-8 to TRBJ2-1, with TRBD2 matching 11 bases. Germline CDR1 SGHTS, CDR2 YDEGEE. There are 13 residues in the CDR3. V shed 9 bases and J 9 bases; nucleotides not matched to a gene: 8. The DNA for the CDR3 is TGTGCCACTTCGGGACTAGCGGTAGGTGAGCAGTTCTTC. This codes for CATSGLAVGEQFF.

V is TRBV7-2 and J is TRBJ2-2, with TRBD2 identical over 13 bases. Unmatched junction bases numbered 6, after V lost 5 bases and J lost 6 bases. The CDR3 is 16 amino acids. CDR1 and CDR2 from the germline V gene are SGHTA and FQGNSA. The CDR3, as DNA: TGTGCCAGCAGCGCACTAGCGGGGGGGCAATCCGGGGAGCTGTTTTTT. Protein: CASSALAGGQSGELFF.

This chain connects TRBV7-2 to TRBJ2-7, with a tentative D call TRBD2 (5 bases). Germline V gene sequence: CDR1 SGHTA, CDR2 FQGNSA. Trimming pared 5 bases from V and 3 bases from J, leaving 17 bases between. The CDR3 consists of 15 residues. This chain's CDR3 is CASSPSALANYEQYF. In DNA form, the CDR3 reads TGTGCCAGCAGCCCAAGCGCTCTAGCCAACTACGAGCAGTACTTC.

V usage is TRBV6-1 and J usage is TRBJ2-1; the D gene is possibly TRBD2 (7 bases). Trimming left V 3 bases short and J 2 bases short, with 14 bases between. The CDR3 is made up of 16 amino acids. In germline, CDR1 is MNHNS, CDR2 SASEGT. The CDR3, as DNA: TGTGCCAGCAGTGACCGGGGGGCTCACCCCTACAATGAGCAGTTCTTC. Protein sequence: CASSDRGAHPYNEQFF.

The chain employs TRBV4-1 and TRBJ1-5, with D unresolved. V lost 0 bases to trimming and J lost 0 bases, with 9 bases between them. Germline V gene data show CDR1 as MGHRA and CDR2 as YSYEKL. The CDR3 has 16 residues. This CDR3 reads CASSQDFYYSNQPQHF. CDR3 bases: TGCGCCAGCAGCCAAGATTTTTATTATAGCAATCAGCCCCAGCATTTT.

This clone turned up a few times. The CDR3 nucleotides read TGTGCCAGCACCAATGAAGGGGTTGTAAAACTGTTTTTT. Protein: CASTNEGVVKLFF. V and J are TRBV12-3 or TRBV12-4 and TRBJ1-4; perhaps TRBD1 as D (5 bases). The CDR3 consists of 13 residues. Between the trimmed V and J ends, which lost 7 bases and 10 bases, there was a span of 16 bases.